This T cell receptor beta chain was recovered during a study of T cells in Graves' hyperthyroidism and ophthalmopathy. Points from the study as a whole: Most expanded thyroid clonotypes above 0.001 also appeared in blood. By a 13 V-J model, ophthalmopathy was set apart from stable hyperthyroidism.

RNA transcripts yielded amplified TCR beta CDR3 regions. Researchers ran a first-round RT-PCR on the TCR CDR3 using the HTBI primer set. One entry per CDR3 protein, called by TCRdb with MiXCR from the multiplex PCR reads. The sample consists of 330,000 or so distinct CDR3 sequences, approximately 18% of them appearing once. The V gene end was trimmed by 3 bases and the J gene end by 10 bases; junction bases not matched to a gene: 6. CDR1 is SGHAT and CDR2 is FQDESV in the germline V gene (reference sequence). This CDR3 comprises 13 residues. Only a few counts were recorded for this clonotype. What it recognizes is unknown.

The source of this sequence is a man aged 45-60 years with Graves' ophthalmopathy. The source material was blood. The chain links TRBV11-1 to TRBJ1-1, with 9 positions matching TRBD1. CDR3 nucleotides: TGTGCCAGCAGCTTTACAGGGGGCGCCGGAGCTTTCTTT. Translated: CASSFTGGAGAFF.